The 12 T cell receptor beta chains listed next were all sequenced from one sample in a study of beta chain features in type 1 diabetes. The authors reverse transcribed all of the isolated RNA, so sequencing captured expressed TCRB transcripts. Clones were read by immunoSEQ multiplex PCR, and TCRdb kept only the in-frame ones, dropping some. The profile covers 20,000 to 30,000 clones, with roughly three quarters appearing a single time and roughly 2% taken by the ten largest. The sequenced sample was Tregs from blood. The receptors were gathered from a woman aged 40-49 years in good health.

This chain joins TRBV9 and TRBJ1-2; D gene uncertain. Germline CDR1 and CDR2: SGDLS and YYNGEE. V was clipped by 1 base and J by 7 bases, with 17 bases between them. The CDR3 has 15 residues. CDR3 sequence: CASSVSPGMVAGYTF. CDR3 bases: TGTGCCAGCAGCGTAAGTCCCGGGATGGTGGCTGGCTACACCTTC.

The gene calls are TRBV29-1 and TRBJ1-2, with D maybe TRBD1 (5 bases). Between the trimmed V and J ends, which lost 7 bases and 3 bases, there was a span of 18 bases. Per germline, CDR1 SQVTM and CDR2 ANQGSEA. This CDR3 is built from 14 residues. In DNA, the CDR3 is TGCAGCGCTCCGTTGGGGGGAGGGTACTATGGCTACACCTTC. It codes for CSAPLGGGYYGYTF.

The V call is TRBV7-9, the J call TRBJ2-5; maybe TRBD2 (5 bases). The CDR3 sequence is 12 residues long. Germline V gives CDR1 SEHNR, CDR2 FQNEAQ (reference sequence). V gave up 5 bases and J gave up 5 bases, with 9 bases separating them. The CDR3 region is CASSPRGETQYF. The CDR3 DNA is TGTGCCAGCAGCCCGAGAGGGGAGACCCAGTACTTC.

The CDR3, as DNA: TGTGCCAGCAGTTTGGGCAGGCGTAACACAGATACGCAGTATTTT. This translates into CASSLGRRNTDTQYF. The V and J genes are TRBV27 and TRBJ2-3, with no clear D. This CDR3 has 15 residues. Germline CDR1 and CDR2: MNHEY and SMNVEV (reference sequence). The germline V and J ends were trimmed by 3 bases and 2 bases, with 12 bases remaining between them.

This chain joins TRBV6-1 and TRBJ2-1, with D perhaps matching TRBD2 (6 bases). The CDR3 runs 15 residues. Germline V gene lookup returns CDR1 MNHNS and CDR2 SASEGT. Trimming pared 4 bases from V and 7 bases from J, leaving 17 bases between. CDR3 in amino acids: CASSAWRDLRNEQFF. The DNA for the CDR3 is TGTGCCAGCAGTGCTTGGCGGGATCTCCGGAATGAGCAGTTCTTC.

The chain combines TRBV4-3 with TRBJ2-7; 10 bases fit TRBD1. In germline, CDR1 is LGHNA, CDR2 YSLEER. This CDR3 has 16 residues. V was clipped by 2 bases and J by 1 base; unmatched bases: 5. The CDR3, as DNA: TGCGCCAGCAGCCAATCATGGACAGGGGGTTCCTACGAGCAGTACTTC. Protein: CASSQSWTGGSYEQYF.

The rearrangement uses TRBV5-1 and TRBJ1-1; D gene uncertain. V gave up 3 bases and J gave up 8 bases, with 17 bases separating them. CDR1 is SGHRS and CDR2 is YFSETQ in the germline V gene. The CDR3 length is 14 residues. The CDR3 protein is CASSSGGIGLEAFF. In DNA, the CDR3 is TGCGCCAGCAGCTCGGGAGGTATAGGACTAGAAGCTTTCTTT.

The DNA of the CDR3 is TGCAGTGCTCCTCGGGGAGAGACCCAGTACTTC. The encoded protein is CSAPRGETQYF. The chain combines TRBV20-1 with TRBJ2-5, with D possibly TRBD2 on 5 matching bases. V shed 5 bases and J shed 4 bases, with 8 bases lying between them. Germline V CDR1 and CDR2: DFQATT, SNEGSKA (reference sequence). This CDR3 spans 11 amino acids.

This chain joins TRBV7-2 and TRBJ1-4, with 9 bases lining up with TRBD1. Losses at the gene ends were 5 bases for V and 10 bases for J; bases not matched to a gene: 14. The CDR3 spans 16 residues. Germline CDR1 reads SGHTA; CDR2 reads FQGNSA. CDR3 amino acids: CASSPSDTGGRAKLFF. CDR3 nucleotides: TGTGCCAGCAGCCCCAGTGACACAGGGGGCCGTGCAAAACTGTTTTTT.

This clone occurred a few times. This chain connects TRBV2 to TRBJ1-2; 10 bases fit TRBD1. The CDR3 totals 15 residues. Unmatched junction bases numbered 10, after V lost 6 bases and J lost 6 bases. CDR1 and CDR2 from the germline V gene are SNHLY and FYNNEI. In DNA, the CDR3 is TGTGCCAGCAGCTATCGACAGGGGGCGCAACATGGCTACACCTTC. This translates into CASSYRQGAQHGYTF.

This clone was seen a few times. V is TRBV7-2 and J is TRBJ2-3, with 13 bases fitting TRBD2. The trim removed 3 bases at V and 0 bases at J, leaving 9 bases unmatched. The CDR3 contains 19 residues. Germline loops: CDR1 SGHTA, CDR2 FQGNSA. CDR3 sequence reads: CASSFRTSGGGTSTDTQYF. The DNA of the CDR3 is TGTGCCAGCAGCTTCCGAACTAGCGGGGGGGGAACTAGCACAGATACGCAGTATTTT.

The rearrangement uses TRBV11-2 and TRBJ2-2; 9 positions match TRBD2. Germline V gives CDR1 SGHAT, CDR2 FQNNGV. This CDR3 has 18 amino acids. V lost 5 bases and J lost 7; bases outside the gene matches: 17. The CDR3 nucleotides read TGTGCCAGCAGCCCCCGCGGTCAGCGGGGGGCTAACGGCGGGGAGCTGTTTTTT. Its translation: CASSPRGQRGANGGELFF. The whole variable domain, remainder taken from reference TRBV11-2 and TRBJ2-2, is EAGVAQSPRYKIIEKRQSVAFWCNPISGHATLYWYQQILGQGPKLLIQFQNNGVVDDSQLPKDRFSAERLKGVDSTLKIQPAKLEDSAVYLCASSPRGQRGANGGELFFGEGSRLTVL.